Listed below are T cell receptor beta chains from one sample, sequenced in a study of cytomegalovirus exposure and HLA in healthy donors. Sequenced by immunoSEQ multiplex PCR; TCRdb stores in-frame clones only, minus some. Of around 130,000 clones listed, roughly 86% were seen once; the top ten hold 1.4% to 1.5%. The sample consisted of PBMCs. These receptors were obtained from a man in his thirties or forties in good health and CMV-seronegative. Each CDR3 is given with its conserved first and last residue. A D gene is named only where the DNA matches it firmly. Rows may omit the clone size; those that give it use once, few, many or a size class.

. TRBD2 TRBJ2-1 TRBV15 TGTGCCACCAGCAAACCGGGACTAGGGCCAAATGAGCAGTTCTTC CATSKPGLGPNEQFF
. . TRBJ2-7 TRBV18 TGTGCCAGCTCACCTGACGGGAGTGGTAGGCGCGAGCAGTACTTC CASSPDGSGRREQYF
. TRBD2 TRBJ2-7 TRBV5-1 TGCGCCAGCAGCCAGGGACTAGTCGGTGGTTACGAGCAGTACTTC CASSQGLVGGYEQYF
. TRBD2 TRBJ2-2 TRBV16 TGTGCCAGCAGCCTTGCTAGCGGGACCGGGGAGCTGTTTTTT CASSLASGTGELFF
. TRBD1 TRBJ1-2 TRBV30 TGTGCCTGGAGTGAGGGGGCGATTGGCTACACCTTC CAWSEGAIGYTF
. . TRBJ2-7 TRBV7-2 TGTGCCAGCAGCCTTCATGGACAAAATTTGGCGTACGAGCAGTACTTC CASSLHGQNLAYEQYF
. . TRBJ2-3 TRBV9 TGTGCCAGCAGCGTTGGACTGATCACAGATACGCAGTATTTT CASSVGLITDTQYF
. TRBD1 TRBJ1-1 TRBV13 TGTGCCAGCAGCCCAGACAGGGAAACTTTCTTT CASSPDRETFF
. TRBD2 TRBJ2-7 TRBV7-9 TGTGCCAGCAGCTTGGATAGCGGGAGAGGTGAGCAGTACTTC CASSLDSGRGEQYF
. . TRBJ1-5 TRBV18 TGTGCCAGCTCCACCGGAACAGGGAAGAGCAATCAGCCCCAGCATTTT CASSTGTGKSNQPQHF
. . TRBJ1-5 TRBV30 TGTGCCTGGAGTCCACTTAATAGCAATCAGCCCCAGCATTTT CAWSPLNSNQPQHF
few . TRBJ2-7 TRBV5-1 TGCGCCAGCAGCTGGGGACTGGGGTCCTACGAGCAGTACTTC CASSWGLGSYEQYF
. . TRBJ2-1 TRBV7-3 TGTGCCAGCAGTCCCGTCCCGGGGGAGCAGTTCTTC CASSPVPGEQFF
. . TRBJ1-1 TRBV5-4 TGTGCCATTACCTTTGGGGGCACAGAGAACACTGAAGCTTTCTTT CAITFGGTENTEAFF
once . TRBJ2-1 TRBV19 TGTGCCAGCAGGACTCACAATGAGCAGTTCTTC CASRTHNEQFF
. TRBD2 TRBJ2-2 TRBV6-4 TGTGCCAGCAGTGCCGCCACTAGCGACAGCACCGGGGAGCTGTTTTTT CASSAATSDSTGELFF
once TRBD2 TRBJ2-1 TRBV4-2 TGTGCCAGCAGCCAAGAGGGACTAGCGGGAGAGCGCGATGAGCAGTTCTTC CASSQEGLAGERDEQFF
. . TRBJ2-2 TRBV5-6 TGTGCCAGCAGCTTCGGGGGGCCGTTAGGGGAGCTGTTTTTT CASSFGGPLGELFF
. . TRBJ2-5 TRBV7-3 TGTGCCAGCAGCTTCGGCGGAACCCAAGAGACCCAGTACTTC CASSFGGTQETQYF
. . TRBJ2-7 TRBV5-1 TGCGCCAGCAGCTTGGCACAGACATACGAGCAGTACTTC CASSLAQTYEQYF
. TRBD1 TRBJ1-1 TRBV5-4 TGTGCCAGCAGCCTACAGGGGGTTCTTGCTGAAGCTTTCTTT CASSLQGVLAEAFF
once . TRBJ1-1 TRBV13 TGTGCCAGCAGCCCTACCCGACAGCACACTGAAGCTTTCTTT CASSPTRQHTEAFF
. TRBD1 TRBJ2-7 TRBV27 TGTGCCAGCGGGAAACAGGGGGCGGAGCAGTACTTC CASGKQGAEQYF
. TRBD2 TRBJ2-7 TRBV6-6 TGTGCCAGCAGGACTAGCGATTCCTACGAGCAGTACTTC CASRTSDSYEQYF
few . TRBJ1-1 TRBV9 TGTGCCAGCAGCGACAGGCCGAACAGTGAAGCTTTCTTT CASSDRPNSEAFF
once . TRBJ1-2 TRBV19 TGTGCCAGTAGTCCCCAGGGATTTAACTATGGCTACACCTTC CASSPQGFNYGYTF
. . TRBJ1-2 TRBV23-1 TGCGCCAGCAGTCAATTTGACACCTTAGCGTATGGCTACACCTTC CASSQFDTLAYGYTF
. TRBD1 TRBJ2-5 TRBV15 TGTGCCACCGAGGCAGGGGGCAAAGAGACCCAGTACTTC CATEAGGKETQYF
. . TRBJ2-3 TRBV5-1 TGCGCCAGCAGCCCCGGGACAAGAAGTGCAGATACGCAGTATTTT CASSPGTRSADTQYF
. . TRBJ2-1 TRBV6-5 TGTGCCAGCAGTTACTTACAGGGTCGGGGACGGGAGCAGTTCTTC CASSYLQGRGREQFF
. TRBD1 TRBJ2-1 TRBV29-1 TGCAGCGTGACCGCCGGGACAGGGGGCGCAAATGAGCAGTTCTTC CSVTAGTGGANEQFF
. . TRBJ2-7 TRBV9 TGTGCCAGCAGCACGAACCAGGCCCGCTACGAGCAGTACTTC CASSTNQARYEQYF
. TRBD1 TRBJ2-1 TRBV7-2 TGTGCCAGCAGCCTACCCCCTCACAGGGGTTTCAATGAGCAGTTCTTC CASSLPPHRGFNEQFF
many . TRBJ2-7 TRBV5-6 TGTGCCAGCACCCCAAATGGGAGGAACTACGAGCAGTACTTC CASTPNGRNYEQYF
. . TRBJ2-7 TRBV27 TGTGCCAGCAGTTTATCCCCTGACAGAAACTACGAGCAGTACTTC CASSLSPDRNYEQYF
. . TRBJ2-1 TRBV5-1 TGCGCCAGCAGCTTGTTAGGCGGGGCCTACAATGAGCAGTTCTTC CASSLLGGAYNEQFF
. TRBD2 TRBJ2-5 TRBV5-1 TGCGCCAGCAGCCTAGACCCCAGGAGCGGGAGGCCTGCGGGCCAAGAGACCCAGTACTTC CASSLDPRSGRPAGQETQYF
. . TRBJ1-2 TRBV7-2 TGTGCCAGCAGCCCCCCCAGAACTAACTATGGCTACACCTTC CASSPPRTNYGYTF
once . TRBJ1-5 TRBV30 TGTGCCTGGAGTGACCTCTCTGAGAATCAGCCCCAGCATTTT CAWSDLSENQPQHF
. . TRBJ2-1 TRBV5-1 TGCGCCAGCAGCCAAGCGGTTAGCTCCTACAATGAGCAGTTCTTC CASSQAVSSYNEQFF
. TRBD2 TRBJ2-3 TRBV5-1 TGCGCCAGCAGGCGGGGGGGCTGGGATACGCAGTATTTT CASRRGGWDTQYF
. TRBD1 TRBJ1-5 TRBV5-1 TGCGCCAGCAGCTTACAGGGGGACCATCAGCCCCAGCATTTT CASSLQGDHQPQHF